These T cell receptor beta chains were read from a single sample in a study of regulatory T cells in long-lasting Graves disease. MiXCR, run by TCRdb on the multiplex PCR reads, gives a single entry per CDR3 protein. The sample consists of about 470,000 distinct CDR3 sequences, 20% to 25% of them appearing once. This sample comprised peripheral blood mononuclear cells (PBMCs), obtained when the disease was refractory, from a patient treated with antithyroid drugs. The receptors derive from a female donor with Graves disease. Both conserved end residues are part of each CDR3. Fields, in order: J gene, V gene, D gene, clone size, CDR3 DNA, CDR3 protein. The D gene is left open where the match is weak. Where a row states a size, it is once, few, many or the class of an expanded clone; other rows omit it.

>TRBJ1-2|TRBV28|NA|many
TGTGCCAGCAGTACTCGGACAGAACCTCCCTATGGCTACACCTTC
CASSTRTEPPYGYTF
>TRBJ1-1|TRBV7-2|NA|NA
TGTGCCAGCAGCTTATTAACAGGGAAAAGTCCTGAAGCTTTCTTT
CASSLLTGKSPEAFF
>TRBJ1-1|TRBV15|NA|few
TGTGCCACCAGCGAGGGGACACACAAAAACACTGAAGCTTTCTTT
CATSEGTHKNTEAFF
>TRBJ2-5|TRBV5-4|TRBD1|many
TGTGCCAGCAGCAAATGGGACAGGGGGAGGGAGACCCAGTACTTC
CASSKWDRGRETQYF
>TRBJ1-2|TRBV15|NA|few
TGTGCCACCAGCAGAGATACGAAAAACTATGGCTACACCTTC
CATSRDTKNYGYTF
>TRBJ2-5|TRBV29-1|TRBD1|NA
TGCAGCGTTGAAGATAGGGGGCCGAGGGAGACCCAGTACTTC
CSVEDRGPRETQYF
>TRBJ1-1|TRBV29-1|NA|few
TGCAGCGTTGATAAGGGCCTTTCCCTTGAAGCTTTCTTT
CSVDKGLSLEAFF
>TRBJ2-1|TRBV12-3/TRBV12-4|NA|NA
TGTGCCAGCAGTTTAGCGACCGAAGTAAACAATGAGCAGTTCTTC
CASSLATEVNNEQFF
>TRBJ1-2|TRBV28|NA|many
TGTGCCAGCAGTTTAGGGAGGGGATCTTATGGCTACACCTTC
CASSLGRGSYGYTF
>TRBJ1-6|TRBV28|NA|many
TGTGCCAGCAGCCTTGTAAATTCACCCCTCCACTTT
CASSLVNSPLHF
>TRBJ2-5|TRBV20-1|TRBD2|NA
TGCAGTGCTAGAAATCTAGGACTAGCGGGAGCCCCAGAGACCCAGTACTTC
CSARNLGLAGAPETQYF
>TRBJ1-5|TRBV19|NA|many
TGTGCCAGTAGTAATATTGATCAGCCCCAGCATTTT
CASSNIDQPQHF
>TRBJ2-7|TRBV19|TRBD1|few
TGTGCCAGTGCTAACATTCGGCGGGACAGGGACCACGAGCAGTACTTC
CASANIRRDRDHEQYF
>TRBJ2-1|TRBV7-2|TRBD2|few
TGTGCCAGCAGCTTGACTAGCGGGAGTACCAATGAGCAGTTCTTC
CASSLTSGSTNEQFF
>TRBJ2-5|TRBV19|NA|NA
TGTGCCACCACAGAACAAGAGGCCCAGTACTTC
CATTEQEAQYF
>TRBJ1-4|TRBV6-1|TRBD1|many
TGTGCCAGCAGTGTAAGGGGACAGAATAATGAAAAACTGTTTTTT
CASSVRGQNNEKLFF
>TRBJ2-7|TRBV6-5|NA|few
TGTGCCAGCAGTTACTCTGTGAATGCAGGGAGCGAGCAGTACTTC
CASSYSVNAGSEQYF
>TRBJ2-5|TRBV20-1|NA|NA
TGCAGTGCTAATCCGGGACACCCCCAAGAGACCCAGTACTTC
CSANPGHPQETQYF
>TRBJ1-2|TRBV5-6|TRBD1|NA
TGTGCCAGCAGCTCGGGACAGGAGTATGGCTACACCTTC
CASSSGQEYGYTF
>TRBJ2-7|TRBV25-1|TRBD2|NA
TGTGCCAGCAGTGAAGGGACTAGCGGGCCCTCCTACGAGCAGTACTTC
CASSEGTSGPSYEQYF
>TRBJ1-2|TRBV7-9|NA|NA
TGTGCCAGCAGCCTTGGGTCTAAACGGGACTATGGCTACACCTTC
CASSLGSKRDYGYTF
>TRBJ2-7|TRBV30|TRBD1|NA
TGTGCCTGGAGTCTTGGACAGGGCGCCTACGAGCAGTACTTC
CAWSLGQGAYEQYF
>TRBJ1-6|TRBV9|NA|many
TGTGCCAGCCGCCCCGGAGAGGGGATTAATTCACCCCTCCACTTT
CASRPGEGINSPLHF
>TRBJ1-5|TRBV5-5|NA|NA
TGTGCCAGCAGCCCATCGAGTTACGATCTTCTCAATCAGCCCCAGCATTTT
CASSPSSYDLLNQPQHF
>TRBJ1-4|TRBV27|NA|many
TGTGCCAGCAGTTTATGGCCTAATGAAAAACTGTTTTTT
CASSLWPNEKLFF
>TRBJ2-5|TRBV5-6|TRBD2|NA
TGTGCCAGCAGCTTGCGAGGGGCTAGCGGGAGTATCCAAGAGACCCAGTACTTC
CASSLRGASGSIQETQYF
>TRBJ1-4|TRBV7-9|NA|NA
TGTGCCAGCAGCTTGATTGAACCGTCAGGAGAAAAACTGTTTTTT
CASSLIEPSGEKLFF
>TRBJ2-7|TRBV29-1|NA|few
TGCAGCGCTAGATCGACAGCAACCTCCTACGAGCAGTACTTC
CSARSTATSYEQYF
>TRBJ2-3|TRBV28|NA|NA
TGTGCCAGCAGTTTAGACAGTTACACAGATACGCAGTATTTT
CASSLDSYTDTQYF
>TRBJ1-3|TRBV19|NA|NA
TGTGCCAGTGGACAGTTCCTCTCTGGAAACACCATATATTTT
CASGQFLSGNTIYF
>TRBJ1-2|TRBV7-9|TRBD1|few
TGTGCCAGCAGCCCGGGACAGGGGAGTGGCTACACCTTC
CASSPGQGSGYTF
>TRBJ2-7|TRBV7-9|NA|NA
TGTGCCAGCCCCCACCGGGGGCTCTACGAGCAGTACTTC
CASPHRGLYEQYF
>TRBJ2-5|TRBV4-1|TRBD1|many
TGCGCCAGCAGCCAAGGGACAGGGGGCAGGCAAGAGACCCAGTACTTC
CASSQGTGGRQETQYF
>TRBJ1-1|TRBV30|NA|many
TGTGCCTGGAGTGTACATTCGAACACTGAAGCTTTCTTT
CAWSVHSNTEAFF
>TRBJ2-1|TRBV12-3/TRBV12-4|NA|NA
TGTGCCAGCAGTTTCGGGCAGAAAAGCTCCTACAATGAGCAGTTCTTC
CASSFGQKSSYNEQFF
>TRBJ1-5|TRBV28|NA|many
TGTGCCAGCAGTCCGCCCTTGTTGTACGGGCTAAATCAGCCCCAGCATTTT
CASSPPLLYGLNQPQHF
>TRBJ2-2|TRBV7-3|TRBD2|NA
TGTGCCAGCAGCTTACGGCCAGCGGGAGCGTCGGGCGGGGAGCTGTTTTTT
CASSLRPAGASGGELFF